The sequence of this TCR beta chain was determined in a study of OX40 agonist ivuxolimab in advanced cancers. Some background on the complete study: Ivuxolimab was a fully human IgG2 agonistic monoclonal antibody targeting the costimulatory receptor OX40 (CD134). Intravenous ivuxolimab was administered to patients every 2 weeks at six dose levels: 0.01, 0.1, 0.3, 1.5, 3 and 10 mg/kg. Of the approximately 50 patients in dose escalation, about 20 had hepatocellular carcinoma, about 15 had melanoma, 9 had renal cell carcinoma and 9 had head and neck cancer. In the dose-escalation cohort, 65% to 85% of patients were male, and the mean age was 60 years with a range of roughly 20 to 80. Patients were allowed to have had prior anti-PD-1, anti-PD-L1 or anti-CTLA-4 therapy, and approximately 43% of the dose-escalation patients had previously received checkpoint inhibitors. Partial responses were achieved by three dose-escalation patients, of whom one had hepatocellular carcinoma and two had cutaneous melanoma. Peripheral TCRbeta sequencing was intended to test whether TCR sequence diversity was altered and clonal T-cell expansion was caused by ivuxolimab. The paper covers the monotherapy dose-escalation part of the phase I ivuxolimab trial, which included N ≈ 50 patients. Study-level results and caveats: Partial responders in the 0.1-3.0 mg/kg groups had among the lowest normalized peripheral clonal expansion, especially among CD8+ T cells. Low levels of normalized T-cell clonal expansion were also seen in some patients who did not respond. Clonal expansion of both CD4+ and CD8+ blood T cells was observed from baseline to week 6 at doses 0.1 to 3.0 mg/kg. Antigen specificity was not determined for the clonally expanded peripheral T cells. After ivuxolimab, more expanded clones were found on average in CD8+ T cells than in CD4+ T cells.

Patients with a history of autoimmune disease or receiving systemic immunosuppression were excluded from the trial. Peripheral blood for TCR sequencing was collected from all dose cohorts at baseline, on cycle 4 day 1, and on cycle 7 day 1. The samples were taken from a phase I, first-in-human, multicenter, open-label dose-escalation trial of ivuxolimab. Adults with locally advanced or metastatic head and neck squamous cell, hepatocellular, melanoma or renal cell carcinoma were enrolled in the trial. Before TCR sequencing, CD4+ T cells and CD8+ T cells from peripheral blood were sorted into separate populations. CDR1 and CDR2 are read off the germline V gene as SGHDT and YYEEEE. V lost 1 base and J lost 8 bases; the stretch between them is 6 bases long. The CDR3 runs 11 amino acids, cysteine and phenylalanine included. Of the read, only the CDR3 DNA is kept; its 33 bases are in frame from base 1.

Genomic DNA was isolated from the sorted cells so that the TCRbeta CDR3 region could be sequenced. The immunoSEQ Assay was used to sequence the TCRbeta CDR3 regions. Drawn from immuneACCESS, this table holds only the in-frame rearrangements with V and J called that TCRdb kept. Clones are partly lost; checked studies trace under half to an unresolved V gene and leave the rest unexplained. The sample table holds over 25,000 clones, of which less than 85% were seen once. Roughly 21% of the sample is held by the ten biggest clonotypes. On this clone: Its specific antigen is unknown. Qualities for individual bases were not recorded, and no much larger clone is one base off.

The sequenced sample was CD4+ or CD8+ T cells sorted from blood, obtained in a trial of the OX40 agonist ivuxolimab. The rearranged segments are TRBV5-6 and TRBJ1-2; the D gene is not confidently resolved. This clonotype was sampled from an adult with an advanced solid tumor such as melanoma, head and neck, liver or kidney cancer. The CDR3 protein: CASSLSYGYTF. At the DNA level, the sequence is TGTGCCAGCAGCTTGAGTTACGGCTACACCTTC.